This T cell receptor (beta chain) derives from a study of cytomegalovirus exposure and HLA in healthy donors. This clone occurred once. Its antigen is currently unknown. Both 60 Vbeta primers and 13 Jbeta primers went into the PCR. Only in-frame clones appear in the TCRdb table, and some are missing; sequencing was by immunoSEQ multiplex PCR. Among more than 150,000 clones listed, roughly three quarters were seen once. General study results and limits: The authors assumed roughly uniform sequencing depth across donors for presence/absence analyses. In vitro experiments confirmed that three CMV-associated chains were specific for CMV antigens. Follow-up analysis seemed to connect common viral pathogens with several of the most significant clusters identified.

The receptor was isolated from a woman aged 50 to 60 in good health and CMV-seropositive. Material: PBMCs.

The CDR3 protein is CAWSRRKQGGQQYF. The CDR3 region has the DNA TGTGCCTGGAGCCGCCGTAAACAGGGAGGGCAGCAGTACTTC. The rearrangement uses TRBV30 and TRBJ2-7, with TRBD2 as a possible D gene (7 bases). CDR1 and CDR2 (germline): GTSNPN, SVGIG (reference sequence). V lost 3 bases and J 8 bases, leaving 20 bases between the germline ends. The CDR3 loop spans 14 amino acids.